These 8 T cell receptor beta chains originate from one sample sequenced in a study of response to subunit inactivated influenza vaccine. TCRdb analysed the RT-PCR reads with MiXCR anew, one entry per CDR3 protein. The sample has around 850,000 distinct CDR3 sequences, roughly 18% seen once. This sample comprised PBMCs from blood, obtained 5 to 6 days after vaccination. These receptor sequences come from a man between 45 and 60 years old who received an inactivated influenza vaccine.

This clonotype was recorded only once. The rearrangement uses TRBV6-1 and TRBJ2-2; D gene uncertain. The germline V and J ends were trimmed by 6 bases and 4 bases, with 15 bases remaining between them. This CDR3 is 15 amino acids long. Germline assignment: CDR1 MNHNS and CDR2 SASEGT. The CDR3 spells CASRHSYRVTGELFF. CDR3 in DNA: TGTGCCAGCAGACATAGCTATCGCGTCACCGGGGAGCTGTTTTTT.

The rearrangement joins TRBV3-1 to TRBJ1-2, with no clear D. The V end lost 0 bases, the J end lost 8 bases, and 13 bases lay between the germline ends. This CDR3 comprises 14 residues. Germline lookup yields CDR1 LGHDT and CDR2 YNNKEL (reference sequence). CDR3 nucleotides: TGTGCCAGCAGCCAAGAAGGGCGGCCTTGGGGCTACACCTTC. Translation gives CASSQEGRPWGYTF.

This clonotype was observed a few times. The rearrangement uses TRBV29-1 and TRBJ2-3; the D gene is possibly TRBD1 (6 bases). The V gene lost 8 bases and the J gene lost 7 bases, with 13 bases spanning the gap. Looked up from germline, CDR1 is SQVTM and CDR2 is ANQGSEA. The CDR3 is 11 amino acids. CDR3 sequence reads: CSLWGTNTQYF. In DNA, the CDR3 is TGCAGCCTCTGGGGGACAAATACGCAGTATTTT.

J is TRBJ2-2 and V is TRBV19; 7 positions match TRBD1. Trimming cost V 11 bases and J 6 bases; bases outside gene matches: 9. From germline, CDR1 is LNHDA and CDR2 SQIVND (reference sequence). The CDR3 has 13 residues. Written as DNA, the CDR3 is TGTGCCTGTACCACGACAGGGCCCGGGGAGCTGTTTTTT. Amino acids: CACTTTGPGELFF.

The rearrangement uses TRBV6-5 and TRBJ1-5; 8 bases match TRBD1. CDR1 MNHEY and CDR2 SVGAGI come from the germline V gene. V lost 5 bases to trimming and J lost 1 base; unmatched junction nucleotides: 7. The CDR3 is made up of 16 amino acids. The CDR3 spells CASSNGQGASNQPQHF. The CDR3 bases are TGTGCCAGCAGTAACGGACAGGGCGCAAGCAATCAGCCCCAGCATTTT.

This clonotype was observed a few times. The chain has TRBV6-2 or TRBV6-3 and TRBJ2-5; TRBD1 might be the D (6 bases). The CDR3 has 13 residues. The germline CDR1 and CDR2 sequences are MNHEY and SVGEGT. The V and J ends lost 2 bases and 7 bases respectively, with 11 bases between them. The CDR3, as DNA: TGTGCCAGCAGTTACCAGGGGTCGGGGACCCAGTACTTC. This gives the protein CASSYQGSGTQYF.

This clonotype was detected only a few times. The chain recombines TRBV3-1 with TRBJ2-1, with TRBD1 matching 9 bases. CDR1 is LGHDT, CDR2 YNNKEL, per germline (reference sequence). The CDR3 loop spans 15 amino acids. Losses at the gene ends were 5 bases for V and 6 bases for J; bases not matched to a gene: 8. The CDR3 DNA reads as TGTGCCAGCAGCGCACAGGGGGCGGTTTCCAATGAGCAGTTCTTC. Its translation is CASSAQGAVSNEQFF.

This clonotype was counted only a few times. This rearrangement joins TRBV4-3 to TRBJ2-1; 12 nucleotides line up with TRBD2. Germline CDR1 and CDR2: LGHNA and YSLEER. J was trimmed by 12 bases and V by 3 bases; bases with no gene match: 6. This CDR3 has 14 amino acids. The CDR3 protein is CASSHRLAGEVQFF. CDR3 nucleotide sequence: TGCGCCAGCAGCCACCGACTAGCGGGAGAGGTGCAGTTCTTC.